This T cell receptor beta chain was captured by sequencing in a study of blood T cell repertoires in COVID-19. About the study: Acute-phase and convalescent COVID-19 samples originated in the United States, Italy and Spain. T cells, B-cell-depleted T cells, or PBMCs provided the cDNA or gDNA that served as material.

V was clipped by 0 bases and J by 10 bases; unmatched bases: 5. This CDR3 has 14 residues. Germline values: CDR1 MGHRA, CDR2 YSYEKL. How the authors handled the data: Amplification with reference gene primers provided the estimates of nucleated cell counts. Data came from immunoSEQ multiplex PCR; TCRdb stores just in-frame clones and leaves some out. V and J calls and clone size follow that table, whereas D and trimming were derived from the DNA. The top ten hold approximately 7% of the sample, which has 240,000 or so clones, 85% to 90% seen once. The sequenced material came from peripheral blood. The source is a woman between 65 and 79 years old with active or convalescent COVID-19. The genes are TRBV4-1 and TRBJ1-4; 7 bases line up with TRBD1. DNA of the CDR3: TGCGCCAGCAGCCAAGAGGGGCGGGACAGAAAACTGTTTTTT. Its translation is CASSQEGRDRKLFF.